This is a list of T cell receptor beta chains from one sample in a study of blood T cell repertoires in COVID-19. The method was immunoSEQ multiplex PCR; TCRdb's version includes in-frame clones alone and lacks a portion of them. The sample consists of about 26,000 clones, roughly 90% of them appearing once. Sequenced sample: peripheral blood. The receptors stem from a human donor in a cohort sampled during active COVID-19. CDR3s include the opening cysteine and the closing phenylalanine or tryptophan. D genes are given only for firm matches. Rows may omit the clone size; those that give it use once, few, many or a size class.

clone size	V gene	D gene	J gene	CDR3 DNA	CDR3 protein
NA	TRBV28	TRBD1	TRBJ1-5	TGTGCCACCGGGGGAGGGACAGGGTGGAATCAGCCCCAGCATTTT	CATGGGTGWNQPQHF
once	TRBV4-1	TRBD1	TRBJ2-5	TGCGCCAGCAGCCAAACCCCCGGGACAGTGAAAGAGACCCAGTACTTC	CASSQTPGTVKETQYF
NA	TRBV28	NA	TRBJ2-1	TGTGCCAGCGGTAGCGTGGCACAGTACAATGAGCAGTTCTTC	CASGSVAQYNEQFF
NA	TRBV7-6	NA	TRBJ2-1	TGTGCCAGCAGCTTAGATCCTAACTACAATGAGCAGTTCTTC	CASSLDPNYNEQFF
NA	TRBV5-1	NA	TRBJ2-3	TGCGCCAGCAGCTTGTACGGGGAGGCTAGCACAGATACGCAGTATTTT	CASSLYGEASTDTQYF
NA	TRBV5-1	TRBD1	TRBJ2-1	TGCGCCAGCAGCCCGCAGCGAGGGGGCTGGGACAATGAGCAGTTCTTC	CASSPQRGGWDNEQFF
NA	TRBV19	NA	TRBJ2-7	TGTGCCAGTAGTACCGCCTACGAGCAGTACTTC	CASSTAYEQYF
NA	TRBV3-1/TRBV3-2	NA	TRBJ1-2	TGTGCCAGCAGCCAAGGACTATCGGCAGTTCCTGGCTACACCTTC	CASSQGLSAVPGYTF
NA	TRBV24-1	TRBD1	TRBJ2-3	TGTGCCACCAGTGATTTTGCAGGGGGATCGCCAGATACGCAGTATTTT	CATSDFAGGSPDTQYF
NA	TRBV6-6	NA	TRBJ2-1	TGTGCCAGCAGTTACGTGGTAGCCTCTTACAATGAGCAGTTCTTC	CASSYVVASYNEQFF
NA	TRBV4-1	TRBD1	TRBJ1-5	TGCGCCAGCAGCCAAGAGAACACAGGGGTCGTTCAGCCCCAGCATTTT	CASSQENTGVVQPQHF
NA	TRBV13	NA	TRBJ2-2	TGTGCCAGCAGCTCCCCGGACAGTGCGAACACCGGGGAGCTGTTTTTT	CASSSPDSANTGELFF
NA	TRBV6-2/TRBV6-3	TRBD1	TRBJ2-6	TGTGCCAGCAGTTCCAATCGGGACAGGGCTGGGGCCAACGTCCTGACTTTC	CASSSNRDRAGANVLTF
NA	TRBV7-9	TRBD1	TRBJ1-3	TGTGCCAGCAGCCCAAGACCCAGGACAGGGACTGGAAACACCATATATTTT	CASSPRPRTGTGNTIYF
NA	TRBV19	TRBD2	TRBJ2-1	TGTGCCAGTAGTATTAATCTAGCGGGGGGGCCTAATGAGCAGTTCTTC	CASSINLAGGPNEQFF
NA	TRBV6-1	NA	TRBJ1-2	TGTGCCAGCAGTGAAAGTGGGAGGATCCCCTTCTTC	CASSESGRIPFF
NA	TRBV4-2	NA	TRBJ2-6	TGTGCCAGCAGCCAAGACAATGGCCCTGGGGCCAACGTCCTGACTTTC	CASSQDNGPGANVLTF
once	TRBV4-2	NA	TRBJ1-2	TGTGCCAGCAGCCAAGAGGATCGGAGCTATGGCTACACCTTC	CASSQEDRSYGYTF
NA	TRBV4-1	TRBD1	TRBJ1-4	TGCGCCAGCAGCCATTACGGGACAGACGGCGAAAAACTGTTTTTT	CASSHYGTDGEKLFF
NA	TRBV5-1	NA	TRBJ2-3	TGCGCCAGCAGCCACCGCATAGGCACAGATACGCAGTATTTT	CASSHRIGTDTQYF
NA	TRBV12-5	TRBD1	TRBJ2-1	TGTGCTAGTGGTTTGCCTAGGGGGCTTGAGCAGTTCTTC	CASGLPRGLEQFF
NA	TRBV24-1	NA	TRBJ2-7	TGTGCCACCAGAGGACAATCCCACGAGCAGTACTTC	CATRGQSHEQYF
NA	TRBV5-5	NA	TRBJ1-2	TGTGCCAGCAGCTTGTCCGCAGGGGATAACTATGGCTACACCTTC	CASSLSAGDNYGYTF
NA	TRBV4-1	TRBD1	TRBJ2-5	TGCGCCAGCAGCCAGGCTAGGACAGGGGAAGAGACCCAGTACTTC	CASSQARTGEETQYF
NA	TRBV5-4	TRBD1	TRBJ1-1	TGTGCCAGCAGCTTGGTAGGGGGCAACACTGAAGCTTTCTTT	CASSLVGGNTEAFF
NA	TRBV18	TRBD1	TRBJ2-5	TGTGCCAGCTCACCACCTTACAGGGGAAAAGAGACCCAGTACTTC	CASSPPYRGKETQYF
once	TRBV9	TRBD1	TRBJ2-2	TGTGCCAGCAGCGTAGACGGACAGGGTATCGGGGAGCTGTTTTTT	CASSVDGQGIGELFF
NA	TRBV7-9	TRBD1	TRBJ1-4	TGTGCCAGCAGCGCAGGGACAGCGGCAACTAATGAAAAACTGTTTTTT	CASSAGTAATNEKLFF
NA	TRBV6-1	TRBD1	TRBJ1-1	TGTGCCAGCAGTGCAGGACAGGGGGCTCGGCAGACTGAAGCTTTCTTT	CASSAGQGARQTEAFF
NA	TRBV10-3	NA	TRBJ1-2	TGTGCCATCAGCGAAGATGCGAGTGTTTATGGCTACACCTTC	CAISEDASVYGYTF
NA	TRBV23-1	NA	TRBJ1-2	TGCGCCAGCAGTCAATCTGTGGGGACAGGCTACACCTTC	CASSQSVGTGYTF
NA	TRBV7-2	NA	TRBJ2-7	TGTGCCAGCAGCCTAGGAGGCCACTACGAGCAGTACTTC	CASSLGGHYEQYF
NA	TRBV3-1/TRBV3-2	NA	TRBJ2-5	TGTGCCAGCAGCCAATCGGAGACCCAGTACTTC	CASSQSETQYF
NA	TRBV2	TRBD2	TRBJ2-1	TGTGCCAGCAGCCAGGGACTAGCGGGGCGCAATGAGCAGTTCTTC	CASSQGLAGRNEQFF
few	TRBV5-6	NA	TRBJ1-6	TGTGCCAGCAGCGTTCAGGGTCTCCGGGGGTCACCCCTCCACTTT	CASSVQGLRGSPLHF
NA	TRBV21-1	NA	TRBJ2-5	TGTGCCAGCAGGGGCGACAGGGGCGTACGGCAAGAGACCCAGTACTTC	CASRGDRGVRQETQYF
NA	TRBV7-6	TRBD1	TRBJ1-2	TGTGCCAGCAGCCCTGGCATCGGAGGACAGGGTACTGGCTACACCTTC	CASSPGIGGQGTGYTF
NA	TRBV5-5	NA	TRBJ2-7	TGTGCCAGCAGCTCCGACCCGTCAGGGCTCGAGCAGTACTTC	CASSSDPSGLEQYF
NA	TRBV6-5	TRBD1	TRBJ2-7	TGTGCCAGCCGAACAGGGGTCTACGAGCAGTACTTC	CASRTGVYEQYF
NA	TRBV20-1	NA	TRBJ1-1	TGCAACCCGCGCCCTGAAGCTTTCTTT	CNPRPEAFF
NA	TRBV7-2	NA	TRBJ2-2	TGTGCCAGCAGCCCTCGAGTCTCCACCGGGGAGCTGTTTTTT	CASSPRVSTGELFF
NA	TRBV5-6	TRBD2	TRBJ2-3	TGTGCCAGCAGCTTGGCAGCGGGGGCCCCCACAGATACGCAGTATTTT	CASSLAAGAPTDTQYF
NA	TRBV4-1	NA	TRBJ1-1	TGCGCCAGCAGCCTATCCGGAGGAGGGGTTAACACTGAAGCTTTCTTT	CASSLSGGGVNTEAFF
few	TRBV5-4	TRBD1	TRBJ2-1	TGTGCCAGCAGCTTGGAGGGGACAGGGGCGGAGGAGCAGTTCTTC	CASSLEGTGAEEQFF
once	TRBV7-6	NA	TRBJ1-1	TGTGCCAGCAGCCCAAGGGGATTGAACACTGAAGCTTTCTTT	CASSPRGLNTEAFF
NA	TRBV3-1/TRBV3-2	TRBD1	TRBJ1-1	TGTGCCAGCAGCCCAGGGGGCGGCACTGAAGCTTTCTTT	CASSPGGGTEAFF
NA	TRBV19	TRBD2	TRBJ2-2	TGTGCCAGTAGTACACTCGGGGGGGCGGGCACCGGGGAGCTGTTTTTT	CASSTLGGAGTGELFF
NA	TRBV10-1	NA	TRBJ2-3	TGCGCCAGCAGTGAGTTGCGCTCGCTAGCCGCAGATACGCAGTATTTT	CASSELRSLAADTQYF
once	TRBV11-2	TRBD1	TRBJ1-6	TGTGCCAGCAGCTTAACAGGGGTCAATTCACCCCTCCACTTT	CASSLTGVNSPLHF
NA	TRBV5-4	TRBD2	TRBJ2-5	TGTGCCAGCAGCTTGGCCGTGGGGAGCGGGGTGAACCAAGAGACCCAGTACTTC	CASSLAVGSGVNQETQYF
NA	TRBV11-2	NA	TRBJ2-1	TGTGCCAGCAGCTCATTCGGGGGGCACTACAATGAGCAGTTCTTC	CASSSFGGHYNEQFF
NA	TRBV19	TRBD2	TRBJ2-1	TGTGCCAGTAGTATAAAGGTAGCGGGGGGGCATGAGCAGTTCTTC	CASSIKVAGGHEQFF